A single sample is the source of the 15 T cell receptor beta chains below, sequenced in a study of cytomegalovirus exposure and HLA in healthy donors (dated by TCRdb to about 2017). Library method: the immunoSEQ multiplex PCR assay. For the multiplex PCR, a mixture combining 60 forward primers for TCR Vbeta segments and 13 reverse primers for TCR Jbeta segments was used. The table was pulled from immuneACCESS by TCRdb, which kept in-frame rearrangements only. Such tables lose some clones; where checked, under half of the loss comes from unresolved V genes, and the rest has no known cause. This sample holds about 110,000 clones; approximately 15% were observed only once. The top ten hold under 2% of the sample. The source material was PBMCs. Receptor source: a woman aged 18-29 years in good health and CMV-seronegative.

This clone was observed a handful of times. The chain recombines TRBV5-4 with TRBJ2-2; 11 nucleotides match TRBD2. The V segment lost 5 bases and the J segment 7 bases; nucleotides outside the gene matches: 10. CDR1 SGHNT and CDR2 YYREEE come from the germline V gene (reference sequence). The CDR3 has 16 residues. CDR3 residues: CASRPELAGVSGELFF. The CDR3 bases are TGTGCCAGCAGGCCTGAACTAGCGGGAGTTAGCGGGGAGCTGTTTTTT.

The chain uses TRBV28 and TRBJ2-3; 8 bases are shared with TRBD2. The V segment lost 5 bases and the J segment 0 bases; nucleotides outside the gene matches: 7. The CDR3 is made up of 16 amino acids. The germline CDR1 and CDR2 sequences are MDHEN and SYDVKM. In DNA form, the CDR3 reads TGTGCCAGCAGTCGGATAGCGGGGACTAGCACAGATACGCAGTATTTT. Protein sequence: CASSRIAGTSTDTQYF.

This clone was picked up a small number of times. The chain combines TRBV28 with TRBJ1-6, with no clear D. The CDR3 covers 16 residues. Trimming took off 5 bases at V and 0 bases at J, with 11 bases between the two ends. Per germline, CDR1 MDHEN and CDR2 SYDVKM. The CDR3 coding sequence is TGTGCCAGCAGTAACCGACTGAACTCCTATAATTCACCCCTCCACTTT. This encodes CASSNRLNSYNSPLHF.

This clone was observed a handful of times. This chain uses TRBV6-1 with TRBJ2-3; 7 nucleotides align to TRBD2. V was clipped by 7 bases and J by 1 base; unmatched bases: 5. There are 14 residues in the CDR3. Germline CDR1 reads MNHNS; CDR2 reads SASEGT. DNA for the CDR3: TGTGCCAGCAATCCTAGCGGACGCACAGATACGCAGTATTTT. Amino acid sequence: CASNPSGRTDTQYF.

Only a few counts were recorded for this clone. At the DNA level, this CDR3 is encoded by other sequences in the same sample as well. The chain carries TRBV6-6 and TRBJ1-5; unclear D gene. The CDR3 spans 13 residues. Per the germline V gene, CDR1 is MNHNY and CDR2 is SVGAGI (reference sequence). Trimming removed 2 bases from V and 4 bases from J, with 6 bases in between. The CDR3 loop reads CASSYRENQPQHF. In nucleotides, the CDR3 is TGTGCCAGCAGTTACAGGGAGAATCAGCCCCAGCATTTT.

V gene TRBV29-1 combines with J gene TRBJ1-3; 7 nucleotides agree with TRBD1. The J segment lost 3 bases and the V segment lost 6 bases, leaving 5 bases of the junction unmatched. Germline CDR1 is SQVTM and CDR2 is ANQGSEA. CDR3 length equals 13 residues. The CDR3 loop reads CSVTGTLGNTIYF. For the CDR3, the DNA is TGCAGCGTGACAGGGACTCTTGGAAACACCATATATTTT.

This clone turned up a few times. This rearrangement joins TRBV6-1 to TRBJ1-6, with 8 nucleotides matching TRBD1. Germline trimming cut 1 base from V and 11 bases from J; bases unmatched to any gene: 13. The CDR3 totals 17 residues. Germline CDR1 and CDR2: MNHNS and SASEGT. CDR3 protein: CASSEGVGGQVPPPLHF. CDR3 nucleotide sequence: TGTGCCAGCAGTGAAGGGGTTGGGGGACAGGTCCCTCCACCCCTCCACTTT.

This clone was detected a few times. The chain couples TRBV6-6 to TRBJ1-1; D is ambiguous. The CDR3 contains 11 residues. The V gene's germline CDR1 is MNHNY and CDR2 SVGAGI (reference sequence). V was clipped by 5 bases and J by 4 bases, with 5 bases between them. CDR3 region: CASSQLTEAFF. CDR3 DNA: TGTGCCAGCAGTCAACTCACTGAAGCTTTCTTT.

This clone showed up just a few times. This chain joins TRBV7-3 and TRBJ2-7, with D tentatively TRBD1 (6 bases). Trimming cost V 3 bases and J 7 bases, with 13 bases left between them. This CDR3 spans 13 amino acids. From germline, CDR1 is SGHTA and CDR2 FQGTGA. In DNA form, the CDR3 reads TGTGCCAGCAGCTTCCGCAGGGGCTATGAGCAGTACTTC. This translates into CASSFRRGYEQYF.

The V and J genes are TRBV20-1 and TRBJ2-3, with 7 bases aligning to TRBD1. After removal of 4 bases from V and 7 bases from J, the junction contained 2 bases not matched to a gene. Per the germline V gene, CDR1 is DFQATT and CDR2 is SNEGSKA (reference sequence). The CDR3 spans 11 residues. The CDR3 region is CSATQGNTQYF. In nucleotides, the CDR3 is TGCAGTGCTACACAGGGGAATACGCAGTATTTT.

The CDR3 bases are TGTGCCAGCAGTTTCTTGGGACAGGGCTTTACCTACGAGCAGTACTTC. Encoded protein: CASSFLGQGFTYEQYF. The chain combines TRBV27 with TRBJ2-7; TRBD1 aligns across 9 bases. Germline CDR1 and CDR2: MNHEY and SMNVEV (reference sequence). The CDR3 covers 16 residues. The J segment lost 2 bases and the V segment lost 3 bases, leaving 8 bases of the junction unmatched.

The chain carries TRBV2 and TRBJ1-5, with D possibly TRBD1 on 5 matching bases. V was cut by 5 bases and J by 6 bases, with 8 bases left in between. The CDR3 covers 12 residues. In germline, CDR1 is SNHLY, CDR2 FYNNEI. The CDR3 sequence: CASSQGVQPQHF. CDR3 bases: TGTGCCAGCAGTCAGGGCGTTCAGCCCCAGCATTTT.

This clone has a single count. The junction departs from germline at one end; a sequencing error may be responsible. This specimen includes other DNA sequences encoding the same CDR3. CDR3: CASGDRGGNTIYF. The CDR3 DNA is TGTGCCTCCGGGGACAGGGGAGGGAACACCATATATTTC. The chain carries TRBV30 and TRBJ1-3; 10 bases align to TRBD1. The germline V gene has CDR1 GTSNPN and CDR2 SVGIG (reference sequence). This CDR3 has 13 residues.

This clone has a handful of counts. The CDR3 DNA follows: TGCAGCGTTCGGACTAGCGGGGGGGCCCCCGGGGAGCTGTTTTTT. It encodes CSVRTSGGAPGELFF. The chain employs TRBV29-1 and TRBJ2-2, with 15 positions matching TRBD2. This CDR3 is 15 amino acids long. V was clipped by 5 bases and J by 6 bases; unmatched bases: 4. In germline, CDR1 is SQVTM, CDR2 ANQGSEA.

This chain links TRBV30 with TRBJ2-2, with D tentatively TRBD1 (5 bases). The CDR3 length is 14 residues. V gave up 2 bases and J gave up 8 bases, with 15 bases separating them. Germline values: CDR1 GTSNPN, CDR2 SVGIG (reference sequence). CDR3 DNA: TGTGCCTGGAGTCTAAGGGGTATTACGGGGGAGCTGTTTTTT. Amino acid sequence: CAWSLRGITGELFF. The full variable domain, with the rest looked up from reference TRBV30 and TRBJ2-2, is SQTIHQWPATLVQPVGSPLSLECTVEGTSNPNLYWYRQAAGRGLQLLFYSVGIGQISSEVPQNLSASRPQDRQFILSSKKLLLSDSGFYLCAWSLRGITGELFFGEGSRLTVL.